This T cell receptor (beta chain) comes out of a study of cytomegalovirus exposure and HLA in healthy donors. With 60 Vbeta and 13 Jbeta primers, the PCR was carried out. Original methodology: The count from a later analysis was some 81 million unique TCR beta chains, about 10 million of them shared. Measured with immunoSEQ multiplex PCR; TCRdb has only the in-frame clones, and not every one. That table furnishes V, J and clone size, whereas the DNA furnished D and trimming. The table lists 200,000 or so clones, roughly 80% of them singletons. Findings of the study overall: Judged likely to be a sequencing artifact was a cluster of highly shared sequence variants.

Regarding this clone: Its antigen is not known.

CDR3 length: 16 residues. Germline-derived CDR1 and CDR2 are MNHNS and SASEGT. Trimming at V came to 4 bases and at J to 7 bases, leaving 10 bases not matched to a gene. The clonotype comes from a woman in her twenties or thirties in good health and CMV-seropositive. Sequencing input: PBMCs. The rearrangement joins TRBV6-1 to TRBJ2-2; 9 bases are a match to TRBD2. CDR3 sequence reads: CASSARREGGDGELFF. The CDR3 DNA sequence: TGTGCCAGCAGTGCCCGGCGGGAGGGAGGCGACGGGGAGCTGTTTTTT.